What follows is one T cell receptor (beta chain) and its context. Its antigen is as yet unknown. This CDR3 has 15 residues. Germline loops: CDR1 LNHNV, CDR2 YYDKDF (reference sequence). V was cut by 1 base and J by 5 bases, with 13 bases left in between. The data stem from a study of T-cell reconstitution after alpha-beta-depleted transplantation in children. Study results and limitations: Approximately two months post-transplant, alpha-beta T cells reportedly originated from several hundred expanded graft clones. Newly made T cells mostly supplied T-cell counts and diversity one year after transplant. Recipient T cells and thymic progenitors that survived gave rise to the high TCRbeta diversity observed at day 60 in some patients.

The library targeted TCRbeta and was prepared with unique molecular identifiers. From the PCR reads, TCRdb called clonotypes with MiXCR, one entry per CDR3 protein. The sample yields fewer than 550,000 distinct CDR3 sequences, 15% to 20% seen once. V usage is TRBV15 and J usage is TRBJ2-3, with D maybe TRBD2 (6 bases). The input for sequencing was PBMCs, mostly from graft donor cells, taken 360 days after TCRalphabeta/CD19-depleted stem cell transplant. The receptor's source is a boy under two years old who had a stem cell transplant for Wiskott-Aldrich syndrome, so the T cells may come from the graft donor. The CDR3: CATSRGLAGGDTQYF. CDR3 bases: TGTGCCACCAGCAGAGGTCTCGCCGGGGGAGATACGCAGTATTTT. Combining the CDR3 with reference TRBV15 and TRBJ2-3 gives the whole variable domain DAMVIQNPRYQVTQFGKPVTLSCSQTLNHNVMYWYQQKSSQAPKLLFHYYDKDFNNEADTPDNFQSRRPNTSFCFLDIRSPGLGDTAMYLCATSRGLAGGDTQYFGPGTRLTVL.